This entry lists 25 T cell receptor beta chains sequenced from one sample in a study of blood T cell repertoires in COVID-19. Produced via immunoSEQ multiplex PCR; TCRdb's table is partial and in-frame only. The sample carries fewer than 250,000 clones, roughly 81% recorded once. The specimen was peripheral blood. These receptors originate from a woman aged 45-59 years with active or convalescent COVID-19.

The gene calls are TRBV18 and TRBJ2-7; TRBD2 matches at 7 bases. Germline trimming cut 3 bases from V and 2 bases from J; bases unmatched to any gene: 4. CDR1 and CDR2 from the germline V gene are KGHSH and LQKENI. CDR3 length: 14 residues. DNA of the CDR3: TGTGCCAGCTCACCCGGGAGGACACCCTACGAGCAGTACTTC. This encodes CASSPGRTPYEQYF.

The chain recombines TRBV9 with TRBJ1-6; 10 bases are shared with TRBD1. Germline V CDR1 and CDR2: SGDLS, YYNGEE. V was clipped by 4 bases and J by 9 bases; unmatched bases: 7. This CDR3 has 15 residues. The DNA for the CDR3 is TGTGCCAGCAGCCCCAGGACAGGGGGGGGTTCACCCCTCCACTTT. Amino acids: CASSPRTGGGSPLHF.

The chain combines TRBV24-1 with TRBJ2-2; TRBD2 aligns across 7 bases. Germline CDR1 is KGHDR and CDR2 is SFDVKD. CDR3 length equals 14 residues. J lost 5 bases, V lost 4 bases, and 3 bases had no gene match. The CDR3 sequence: CATSDLGLTGELFF. The CDR3 bases are TGTGCCACCAGTGACCTGGGACTAACCGGGGAGCTGTTTTTT.

The rearrangement links TRBV6-5 to TRBJ1-1, with unresolved D. V lost 2 bases and J 4 bases, leaving 8 bases between the germline ends. CDR1 is MNHEY, CDR2 SVGAGI, per germline. The CDR3 consists of 13 residues. CDR3 sequence reads: CASSYRPGTEAFF. The CDR3 DNA sequence: TGTGCCAGCAGTTACAGGCCGGGCACTGAAGCTTTCTTT.

The J gene is TRBJ1-2, the V gene TRBV28, with a weak D call TRBD1 (5 bases). Trimming stripped 9 bases from V and 5 bases from J, with 19 bases between. Germline loops: CDR1 MDHEN, CDR2 SYDVKM. The CDR3 totals 14 residues. CDR3 loop: CASQPVWGLYGYTF. The CDR3 nucleotides read TGTGCCAGTCAGCCAGTTTGGGGACTTTATGGCTACACCTTC.

This clone appeared a few times. The chain is built from TRBV28 and TRBJ2-2, with 12 bases matching TRBD2. The germline V gene encodes CDR1 MDHEN and CDR2 SYDVKM. This CDR3 comprises 18 residues. With V trimmed by 11 bases and J by 1 base, 14 bases remained unmatched. The CDR3 region has the DNA TGTGCCTCGCGCTCTTGGGCTAGCGGGAGGGGGAACACCGGGGAGCTGTTTTTT. Translation: CASRSWASGRGNTGELFF.

The chain uses TRBV27 and TRBJ2-7, with D perhaps matching TRBD1 (7 bases). CDR3 length: 15 amino acids. Germline V gives CDR1 MNHEY, CDR2 SMNVEV (reference sequence). V was trimmed by 5 bases and J by 1 base, leaving 15 bases between them. CDR3 nucleotides: TGTGCCAGCAGTCTCTCGACAGGGAGGTCCTACGAGCAGTACGTC. It codes for CASSLSTGRSYEQYV.

The chain employs TRBV9 and TRBJ2-2; possibly TRBD2 for D (5 bases). V was trimmed by 2 bases and J by 5 bases, leaving 13 bases between them. The germline V gene has CDR1 SGDLS and CDR2 YYNGEE. The CDR3 has 15 amino acids. CDR3 DNA: TGTGCCAGCAGCGTTAGAGGGATGGGAACCGGGGAGCTGTTTTTT. Translated, it gives CASSVRGMGTGELFF.

The chain has TRBV6-2 or TRBV6-3 and TRBJ2-1, with 7 bases matching TRBD2. Germline CDR1 is MNHEY and CDR2 is SVGEGT. V shed 2 bases and J 4 bases; nucleotides not matched to a gene: 5. This CDR3 spans 15 amino acids. CDR3 in amino acids: CASSYGRAIYNEQFF. The CDR3 DNA sequence: TGTGCCAGCAGTTACGGGAGGGCAATTTACAATGAGCAGTTCTTC.

This clone has a single count. The chain combines TRBV2 with TRBJ1-4; weak D call: TRBD1 (6 bases). There are 15 residues in the CDR3. Between the trimmed V and J ends, which lost 2 bases and 2 bases, there was a span of 9 bases. Looked up from germline, CDR1 is SNHLY and CDR2 is FYNNEI. The CDR3 protein is CASSEQGLTNEKLFF. The CDR3 nucleotides are TGTGCCAGCAGTGAACAGGGGCTCACTAATGAAAAACTGTTTTTT.

V usage is TRBV6-6 and J usage is TRBJ1-2; unclear D gene. Trimming removed 6 bases at V and 6 bases at J, with 11 bases between. Germline V gene sequence: CDR1 MNHNY, CDR2 SVGAGI (reference sequence). This CDR3 has 12 amino acids. Written as DNA, the CDR3 is TGTGCCAGCAGCCCCAACGGGGATGGCTACACCTTC. This encodes CASSPNGDGYTF.

This chain uses TRBV18 with TRBJ1-4, with a possible D match to TRBD1 (6 bases). This CDR3 has 13 amino acids. Germline V gene data show CDR1 as KGHSH and CDR2 as LQKENI. V lost 3 bases and J lost 8, with 10 bases in between. CDR3 sequence (DNA): TGTGCCAGCTCACCGGTGACAGGAGAAAAACTGTTTTTT. This translates into CASSPVTGEKLFF.

This chain uses TRBV6-5 with TRBJ1-1; 7 positions match TRBD1. The CDR3 spans 15 residues. The junction had 7 bases not matched to a gene; V was cut back by 5 bases and J by 1 base. The germline V gene has CDR1 MNHEY and CDR2 SVGAGI. The CDR3 bases are TGTGCCAGCAGTACAGGGGAGGCTGGGAACACTGAAGCTTTCTTT. This sequence encodes CASSTGEAGNTEAFF.

This chain joins TRBV5-1 and TRBJ2-5; 13 bases align to TRBD2. The V gene's germline CDR1 is SGHRS and CDR2 YFSETQ. The V segment lost 3 bases and the J segment 5 bases; nucleotides outside the gene matches: 10. This CDR3 is 17 amino acids long. The CDR3 sequence: CASSSQGLAGALETQYF. The CDR3 region has the DNA TGCGCCAGCAGCTCCCAAGGACTAGCGGGAGCTCTGGAGACCCAGTACTTC.

The chain is built from TRBV15 and TRBJ1-6, with 9 positions matching TRBD1. The CDR3 is made up of 16 amino acids. Trimming removed 0 bases from V and 10 bases from J; junction bases left unmatched: 7. CDR1 and CDR2 (germline): LNHNV, YYDKDF (reference sequence). CDR3 nucleotide sequence: TGTGCCACCAGCAGAGAAGCGGGACAGGGAAAGTCACCCCTCCACTTT. This encodes CATSREAGQGKSPLHF.

The chain carries TRBV6-5 and TRBJ1-3, with TRBD1 matching over 8 bases. The V segment lost 6 bases and the J segment 2 bases; nucleotides outside the gene matches: 3. The CDR3 consists of 14 residues. Germline V lookup: CDR1 MNHEY, CDR2 SVGAGI. Here the CDR3 DNA reads TGTGCCAGCAGGGACAGGGCCCCTGGAAACACCATATATTTT. This encodes CASRDRAPGNTIYF.

CDR3 in amino acids: CASTTRGETQYF. In DNA, the CDR3 is TGTGCCAGCACCACCAGAGGGGAGACCCAGTACTTC. The chain has TRBV12-3 or TRBV12-4 and TRBJ2-5; D is perhaps TRBD2 (5 bases). The CDR3 spans 12 residues. Trimming stripped 7 bases from V and 5 bases from J, with 11 bases between.

The CDR3 spells CASSWGQFDNEKLFF. In DNA form, the CDR3 reads TGTGCCAGCAGTTGGGGACAGTTCGATAATGAAAAACTGTTTTTT. The chain is built from TRBV5-5 and TRBJ1-4; 7 bases match TRBD1. The CDR3 spans 15 residues. CDR1 and CDR2 (germline): SGHKS, YYEKEE (reference sequence). Germline trimming cut 5 bases from V and 4 bases from J; bases unmatched to any gene: 8. The full variable domain, completed using reference TRBV5-5 and TRBJ1-4, is DAGVTQSPTHLIKTRGQQVTLRCSPISGHKSVSWYQQVLGQGPQFIFQYYEKEERGRGNFPDRFSARQFPNYSSELNVNALLLGDSALYLCASSWGQFDNEKLFFGSGTQLSVL.

The rearrangement joins TRBV10-1 to TRBJ2-6, with 7 bases aligning to TRBD2. Trimming removed 7 bases from V and 0 bases from J; junction bases left unmatched: 15. Germline V gives CDR1 WNHNN, CDR2 SYGVQD (reference sequence). The CDR3 is 19 amino acids. CDR3 DNA sequence: TGCGCCAGCACCCAGTGGAGAGGGAGGGCCCTCTCTGGGGCCAACGTCCTGACTTTC. It translates to CASTQWRGRALSGANVLTF.

J is TRBJ1-4 and V is TRBV12-3 or TRBV12-4; possible D gene TRBD1, 5 bases. Trimming cost V 4 bases and J 13 bases, with 10 bases left between them. The CDR3 extends over 11 amino acids. Here the CDR3 DNA reads TGTGCCAGCAGTTCAGGGAAAGGACTGTTTTTT. Translated: CASSSGKGLFF.

This sequence joins TRBV7-6 and TRBJ2-3; the match to TRBD2 covers 14 bases. This CDR3 comprises 15 residues. V was clipped by 6 bases and J by 4 bases; unmatched bases: 3. Germline CDR1 reads SGHVS; CDR2 reads FNYEAQ. Here the CDR3 reads CASSQTSGGADTQYF. For the CDR3, the DNA is TGTGCCAGCAGTCAGACTAGCGGGGGGGCAGATACGCAGTATTTT.

V is TRBV6-5 and J is TRBJ2-7, with 12 positions matching TRBD1. This CDR3 region has 14 residues. CDR1 is MNHEY and CDR2 is SVGAGI in the germline V gene. Trimming at V came to 5 bases and at J to 5 bases, leaving 4 bases not matched to a gene. The CDR3 sequence is CASSLGQGANEQYF. The CDR3 DNA reads as TGTGCCAGCAGTCTGGGACAGGGGGCGAACGAGCAGTACTTC.

The chain recombines TRBV9 with TRBJ2-3; D is perhaps TRBD1 (5 bases). The CDR3 runs to 13 residues. Per the germline V gene, CDR1 is SGDLS and CDR2 is YYNGEE. Trimming pared 4 bases from V and 2 bases from J, leaving 8 bases between. The DNA of the CDR3 is TGTGCCAGCAGCTCAGGGTCCACAGATACGCAGTATTTT. Translating gives CASSSGSTDTQYF.

The CDR3: CSVEDRVGFDNEQFF. The CDR3, as DNA: TGCAGCGTTGAAGATCGGGTGGGTTTCGACAATGAGCAGTTCTTC. The V call is TRBV29-1, the J call TRBJ2-1, with no clear D. This CDR3 has 15 residues. Germline V lookup: CDR1 SQVTM, CDR2 ANQGSEA. Trimming left V 0 bases short and J 5 bases short, with 14 bases between.

The CDR3 nucleotides read TGTGCCAGCAGGGCGAGGGAGGAAGCTTTCTTT. Its protein is CASRAREEAFF. The chain couples TRBV28 to TRBJ1-1; D remains ambiguous. The CDR3 runs to 11 residues. Looked up from germline, CDR1 is MDHEN and CDR2 is SYDVKM. Trimming stripped 6 bases from V and 8 bases from J, with 10 bases between.